This record concerns one T cell receptor (beta chain) sequence. These data come from a study of monozygotic twins with inflammatory bowel disease. For each CDR3 protein, TCRdb gives one entry from its re-call of the 5' RACE reads, without DNA. The sample table sets out 200,000 to 250,000 distinct CDR3 sequences. The specimen was blood. This TCR derives from a human donor with ulcerative colitis or Crohn's disease, or a healthy co-twin of an affected twin (not recorded which).

The chain's CDR3 is CASSHAAGTGFEQYF. The V and J genes are TRBV4-1 and TRBJ2-7; the D call from TCRdb, TRBD1, cannot be confirmed without DNA. Germline CDR1 MGHRA, CDR2 YSYEKL. This CDR3 has 15 residues.